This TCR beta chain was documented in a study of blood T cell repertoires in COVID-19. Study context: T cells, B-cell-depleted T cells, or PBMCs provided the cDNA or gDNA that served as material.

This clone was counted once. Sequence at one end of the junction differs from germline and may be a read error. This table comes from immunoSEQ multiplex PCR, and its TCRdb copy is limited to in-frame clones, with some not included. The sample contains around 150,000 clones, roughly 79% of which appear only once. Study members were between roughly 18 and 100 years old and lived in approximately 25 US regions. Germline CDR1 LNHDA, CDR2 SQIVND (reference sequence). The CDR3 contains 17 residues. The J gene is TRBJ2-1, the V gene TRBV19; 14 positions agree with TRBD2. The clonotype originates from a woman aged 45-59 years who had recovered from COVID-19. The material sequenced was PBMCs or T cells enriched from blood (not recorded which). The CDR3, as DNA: TGTGCCACTAGTAGCACCCGGGGACTAGCGGGAGCCAATGAGCAGTTCTTC. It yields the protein CATSSTRGLAGANEQFF.